This T cell receptor (beta chain) is drawn from a study of T cell changes during pregnancy in multiple sclerosis. This table comes from immunoSEQ multiplex PCR, and its TCRdb copy is limited to in-frame clones, with some not included. The sample records tens of thousands of clones, approximately 90% being singletons. V shed 2 bases, J shed 4 bases, and the junction held 2 bases outside the gene matches. Germline CDR1 reads WNHNN; CDR2 reads SYGVQD (reference sequence). The CDR3 runs 15 residues. The rearrangement links TRBV10-1 to TRBJ2-3; the match to TRBD2 covers 11 bases. The sequence was obtained from a female donor with multiple sclerosis, enrolled in a pregnancy study. Material: peripheral blood, obtained in the second trimester of pregnancy. CDR3 sequence (DNA): TGCGCCAGCAGTGAGACTAGCGGGAGTTCAGATACGCAGTATTTT. Translating gives CASSETSGSSDTQYF.